A selection of T cell receptor beta chains follows, all from one sample in a study of CD8 T cells in Susac syndrome. TCRdb re-analysed the immunoSEQ multiplex PCR reads in MiXCR, keeping a single row per CDR3 protein. Here the sample spans 70,000 to 100,000 distinct CDR3 sequences, approximately 96% being singletons. Source material: CD8+ T cells from PBMCs. Receptor source: a human donor with Susac syndrome. Both conserved end residues are part of each CDR3. Fields, in order: clone size, D gene, J gene, V gene, CDR3 DNA, CDR3 protein. The D gene is left open where the match is weak. Size tells how often a clone was seen (once, few, many) or the class of an expanded clone, and some rows leave it out.

abundance: .
d_gene: .
j_gene: TRBJ1-6
v_gene: TRBV7-2
CDR3nt: TGTGCCAGCAGCTCTACTCCCCTGCGACCCCTCCACTTT
CDR3aa: CASSSTPLRPLHF

abundance: .
d_gene: TRBD2
j_gene: TRBJ2-3
v_gene: TRBV27
CDR3nt: TGTGCCAGCAGTCCCTTGGGCCTAGCGGGGATAGATACGCAGTATTTT
CDR3aa: CASSPLGLAGIDTQYF

abundance: once
d_gene: .
j_gene: TRBJ1-2
v_gene: TRBV20-1
CDR3nt: TGCAGTGCTAGGTCGGTCAGCGTCTATGGCTACACCTTC
CDR3aa: CSARSVSVYGYTF

abundance: once
d_gene: .
j_gene: TRBJ2-3
v_gene: TRBV9
CDR3nt: TGTGCCAGCAGCGTAGTCCCCTATGCAGATACGCAGTATTTT
CDR3aa: CASSVVPYADTQYF

abundance: .
d_gene: .
j_gene: TRBJ2-5
v_gene: TRBV28
CDR3nt: TGTGCCAGCAGTCGCCAAACAGCGGATCAAGAGACCCAGTACTTC
CDR3aa: CASSRQTADQETQYF

abundance: .
d_gene: .
j_gene: TRBJ2-1
v_gene: TRBV29-1
CDR3nt: TGCAGCGTTGTAGCGGCCTCCTACAATGAGCAGTTCTTC
CDR3aa: CSVVAASYNEQFF

abundance: .
d_gene: TRBD1
j_gene: TRBJ1-2
v_gene: TRBV6-2/TRBV6-3
CDR3nt: TGTGCCAGCAGTCCTAGACAGGGGGATGGCTACACCTTC
CDR3aa: CASSPRQGDGYTF

abundance: once
d_gene: .
j_gene: TRBJ1-2
v_gene: TRBV25-1
CDR3nt: TGTGCCAGCAGTGAATTGGGAGGCTATGGCTACACCTTC
CDR3aa: CASSELGGYGYTF

abundance: .
d_gene: TRBD2
j_gene: TRBJ2-1
v_gene: TRBV20-1
CDR3nt: TGCAGTGCTAGGGGCGGGAGTACCTACAATGAGCAGTTCTTC
CDR3aa: CSARGGSTYNEQFF

abundance: .
d_gene: .
j_gene: TRBJ2-2
v_gene: TRBV12-3/TRBV12-4
CDR3nt: TGTGCCAGCACCTTGGGGGGACTCGCGAACACCGGGGAGCTGTTTTTT
CDR3aa: CASTLGGLANTGELFF

abundance: .
d_gene: .
j_gene: TRBJ1-2
v_gene: TRBV29-1
CDR3nt: TGCAGCGTTGAACATCGTGATGGCTACACCTTC
CDR3aa: CSVEHRDGYTF

abundance: .
d_gene: TRBD1
j_gene: TRBJ2-3
v_gene: TRBV28
CDR3nt: TGTGCCAGCAGGACGGACAGGCCCGACGGAAAAGATACGCAGTATTTT
CDR3aa: CASRTDRPDGKDTQYF

abundance: .
d_gene: TRBD1
j_gene: TRBJ1-2
v_gene: TRBV20-1
CDR3nt: TGCAGTGCTGAATCGCCGGGACAGGGGGTAGGAGGCTACACCTTC
CDR3aa: CSAESPGQGVGGYTF

abundance: .
d_gene: TRBD2
j_gene: TRBJ2-7
v_gene: TRBV6-5
CDR3nt: TGTGCCAGCAGCCTCGGGGGGGCTGGCGAGCAGTACTTC
CDR3aa: CASSLGGAGEQYF

abundance: .
d_gene: .
j_gene: TRBJ2-1
v_gene: TRBV25-1
CDR3nt: TGTGCCACCTGGGGGGACACACAGTTCTTC
CDR3aa: CATWGDTQFF

abundance: .
d_gene: TRBD1
j_gene: TRBJ1-1
v_gene: TRBV20-1
CDR3nt: TGCAGTGCTTACCGGGACAGGGTTTGGACTGAAGCTTTCTTT
CDR3aa: CSAYRDRVWTEAFF

abundance: .
d_gene: .
j_gene: TRBJ2-1
v_gene: TRBV2
CDR3nt: TGTGCCAGCATTACGGCGGTTGAGCAGTTCTTC
CDR3aa: CASITAVEQFF

abundance: few
d_gene: TRBD2
j_gene: TRBJ2-7
v_gene: TRBV29-1
CDR3nt: TGCAGCGTTGAAGTCCGTGGCGGGAGACCCTACGAGCAGTACTTC
CDR3aa: CSVEVRGGRPYEQYF

abundance: .
d_gene: TRBD1
j_gene: TRBJ2-5
v_gene: TRBV9
CDR3nt: TGTGCCAGCAGCGCGAGGGACAGAGAAGAGACCCAGTACTTC
CDR3aa: CASSARDREETQYF

abundance: .
d_gene: TRBD1
j_gene: TRBJ1-1
v_gene: TRBV28
CDR3nt: TGTGCCAGCAGTTCAATAACCGCCTCAGGGGGCCAAACTGAAGCTTTCTTT
CDR3aa: CASSSITASGGQTEAFF

abundance: .
d_gene: TRBD2
j_gene: TRBJ2-1
v_gene: TRBV9
CDR3nt: TGTGCCAGCAGCCCTTTGACTAGCGGGACTATCCTCAATGAGCAGTTCTTC
CDR3aa: CASSPLTSGTILNEQFF

abundance: .
d_gene: TRBD2
j_gene: TRBJ2-1
v_gene: TRBV2
CDR3nt: TGTGCCAGCAACTTAGGAGGCGGGAGGGCCCTCAATGAGCAGTTCTTC
CDR3aa: CASNLGGGRALNEQFF

abundance: .
d_gene: .
j_gene: TRBJ2-1
v_gene: TRBV20-1
CDR3nt: TGCAGTGCTAGGGGGCGAGACAACAATGAGCAGTTCTTC
CDR3aa: CSARGRDNNEQFF

abundance: .
d_gene: .
j_gene: TRBJ1-2
v_gene: TRBV7-9
CDR3nt: TGTGCCAGCAGCACGCGAGTCGGGGGGAACTATGGCTACACCTTC
CDR3aa: CASSTRVGGNYGYTF

abundance: .
d_gene: .
j_gene: TRBJ1-2
v_gene: TRBV7-8
CDR3nt: TGTGCCAGCAGCTTACCGAGAAACGGGGGACAAACCTATGGCTACACCTTC
CDR3aa: CASSLPRNGGQTYGYTF

abundance: .
d_gene: TRBD1
j_gene: TRBJ2-1
v_gene: TRBV7-8
CDR3nt: TGTGCCAGCAGCTACCGGGACAGGGCTTTGAATGAGCAGTTCTTC
CDR3aa: CASSYRDRALNEQFF

abundance: .
d_gene: .
j_gene: TRBJ2-1
v_gene: TRBV6-2/TRBV6-3
CDR3nt: TGTGCCACCACCTCCGTAGCCTACAATGAGCAGTTCTTC
CDR3aa: CATTSVAYNEQFF

abundance: .
d_gene: .
j_gene: TRBJ1-2
v_gene: TRBV20-1
CDR3nt: TGCAGTGAAGCCCAGGGGCCGACTAACTATGGCTACACCTTC
CDR3aa: CSEAQGPTNYGYTF

abundance: .
d_gene: TRBD2
j_gene: TRBJ2-2
v_gene: TRBV29-1
CDR3nt: TGCAGCGTGGTTGGGACTAGCGACACCGGGGAGCTGTTTTTT
CDR3aa: CSVVGTSDTGELFF

abundance: .
d_gene: TRBD1
j_gene: TRBJ1-2
v_gene: TRBV20-1
CDR3nt: TGCAGTGCATCAGGGGGGCACTATGGCTACACCTTC
CDR3aa: CSASGGHYGYTF

abundance: .
d_gene: TRBD2
j_gene: TRBJ2-3
v_gene: TRBV9
CDR3nt: TGTGCCAGCAGCTCCCTTGGCGGGAGCCCGGCAGATACGCAGTATTTT
CDR3aa: CASSSLGGSPADTQYF

abundance: .
d_gene: TRBD2
j_gene: TRBJ2-2
v_gene: TRBV5-6
CDR3nt: TGTGCCAGCAGCTTGGGGACTAGCGGTCTACGGGAGCTGTTTTTT
CDR3aa: CASSLGTSGLRELFF

abundance: .
d_gene: .
j_gene: TRBJ1-2
v_gene: TRBV20-1
CDR3nt: TGCAGTGCTACAGGTTCCTATGGCTACACCTTC
CDR3aa: CSATGSYGYTF

abundance: .
d_gene: .
j_gene: TRBJ2-5
v_gene: TRBV9
CDR3nt: TGTGCCAGCAGCGTAGAACTAGGAGGGGAGACCCAGTACTTC
CDR3aa: CASSVELGGETQYF

abundance: .
d_gene: .
j_gene: TRBJ2-1
v_gene: TRBV7-9
CDR3nt: TGTGCCAGCAGCTTCCCTCCTAACGGCGAGGTATTGGATGAGCAGTTCTTC
CDR3aa: CASSFPPNGEVLDEQFF

abundance: .
d_gene: .
j_gene: TRBJ2-2
v_gene: TRBV15
CDR3nt: TGTGCCACCAGCAAGATGGGCGCCGGGGAGCTGTTTTTT
CDR3aa: CATSKMGAGELFF

abundance: .
d_gene: .
j_gene: TRBJ2-5
v_gene: TRBV20-1
CDR3nt: TGCAGTGCTGGACCAGGGACCTGGGAGACCCAGTACTTC
CDR3aa: CSAGPGTWETQYF

abundance: .
d_gene: .
j_gene: TRBJ2-5
v_gene: TRBV7-3
CDR3nt: TGTGCCAGCAGCCCGGTGCAATGGGGGACCCAGTACTTC
CDR3aa: CASSPVQWGTQYF

abundance: .
d_gene: .
j_gene: TRBJ1-2
v_gene: TRBV20-1
CDR3nt: TGCAGTGCTAGAGATCCAGGGGACTATGGCTACACCTTC
CDR3aa: CSARDPGDYGYTF

abundance: .
d_gene: .
j_gene: TRBJ2-1
v_gene: TRBV29-1
CDR3nt: TGCAGCGCCACTTTTGAGGGAGCGTTTAACTCCTACAATGAGCAGTTCTTC
CDR3aa: CSATFEGAFNSYNEQFF

abundance: .
d_gene: .
j_gene: TRBJ2-5
v_gene: TRBV4-3
CDR3nt: TGCGCCAGCAGCCAGTACGTAGGGGCCATGGAGACCCAGTACTTC
CDR3aa: CASSQYVGAMETQYF

abundance: .
d_gene: TRBD2
j_gene: TRBJ2-1
v_gene: TRBV27
CDR3nt: TGTGCCAGCAGTGGGCGGGAGAGGAGAGAGCAGTTCTTC
CDR3aa: CASSGRERREQFF

abundance: .
d_gene: .
j_gene: TRBJ2-3
v_gene: TRBV20-1
CDR3nt: TGCAGTGCTAGCCCCAATGTCGGTAGCGGCCCCAGGAGCACAGATACGCAGTATTTT
CDR3aa: CSASPNVGSGPRSTDTQYF

abundance: .
d_gene: TRBD2
j_gene: TRBJ2-1
v_gene: TRBV7-9
CDR3nt: TGTGCCAGCAGCTCCAGAGAACTAGCGGGGATCTACAATGAGCAGTTCTTC
CDR3aa: CASSSRELAGIYNEQFF

abundance: once
d_gene: TRBD2
j_gene: TRBJ2-3
v_gene: TRBV28
CDR3nt: TGTGCCAGCAGGTACGCGCGGGAGATCATAGATACGCAGTATTTT
CDR3aa: CASRYAREIIDTQYF

abundance: .
d_gene: .
j_gene: TRBJ1-2
v_gene: TRBV27
CDR3nt: TGTGCCAGCAGGCCCTCCGCCGGGTCAGACTCAATAGGTGGCTACACCTTC
CDR3aa: CASRPSAGSDSIGGYTF

abundance: .
d_gene: .
j_gene: TRBJ1-3
v_gene: TRBV6-5
CDR3nt: TGTGCCAGCGGGGGGTCTGGAAACACCATATATTTT
CDR3aa: CASGGSGNTIYF

abundance: .
d_gene: .
j_gene: TRBJ1-6
v_gene: TRBV9
CDR3nt: TGTGCCAGCAGCGTAGGTGGCAGCAATTCACCCCTCCACTTT
CDR3aa: CASSVGGSNSPLHF

abundance: .
d_gene: .
j_gene: TRBJ1-5
v_gene: TRBV19
CDR3nt: TGTGCCAGTAGTATAGATATAGGGGGAAATCAGCCCCAGCATTTT
CDR3aa: CASSIDIGGNQPQHF

abundance: once
d_gene: .
j_gene: TRBJ1-1
v_gene: TRBV7-2
CDR3nt: TGTGCCAGCAGCTTATCGCAAGGCGGGAACACTGAAGCTTTCTTT
CDR3aa: CASSLSQGGNTEAFF

abundance: .
d_gene: .
j_gene: TRBJ1-4
v_gene: TRBV4-3
CDR3nt: TGCGCCAGCAGCCAAGCGGGATTCGAAAAACTGTTTTTT
CDR3aa: CASSQAGFEKLFF

abundance: once
d_gene: TRBD2
j_gene: TRBJ2-5
v_gene: TRBV6-6
CDR3nt: TGTGCCAGCAGCCGACTAGCGGGGTCCCGAGAGACCCAGTACTTC
CDR3aa: CASSRLAGSRETQYF